The entry that follows covers one T cell receptor (beta chain) sequence. Antigen unknown. The V gene's germline CDR1 is LNHNV and CDR2 YYDKDF (reference sequence). V was clipped by 6 bases and J by 12 bases; unmatched bases: 10. This CDR3 spans 12 amino acids. Since all of the isolated RNA was reverse transcribed, expressed TCRB transcripts were what got sequenced. Regulatory, naive and central memory T cell samples averaged roughly 3.5 million reads. Assay used: immunoSEQ multiplex PCR; TCRdb lists only in-frame clones, some missing. This sample has approximately 170,000 clones, with less than 9.5% found just once. The data belong to a study of beta chain features in type 1 diabetes. Overall study: Sorted cells examined across all samples numbered roughly 100 million. Points from the study as a whole: It was possible that PCR favored shorter templates, equally so in patients and controls.

A sort by CD45RO/CCR7/CD25/CD127/CD95/CD27 yielded CD4+ naive, central memory, regulatory and stem cell-like memory cells. The sequenced sample consisted of central memory CD4+ T cells from blood. The chain links TRBV15 to TRBJ1-1, with TRBD1 matching 7 bases. The clonotype originates from a woman aged 18-29 years in good health. The CDR3 protein is CATSPTGEKPFF. The CDR3 DNA is TGTGCCACCAGTCCTACAGGGGAGAAACCTTTCTTT.